The next 18 T cell receptor beta chains were all read from a single sample in a study of human thymus T cells (dated by TCRdb to about 2020). The thymus tissue came from surgical resects taken out during corrective cardiac surgery. Libraries came from the immunoSEQ multiplex PCR assay. In TCRdb, the immuneACCESS table is reduced to in-frame sequences with V and J assigned. These tables do not hold every clone; where another copy was compared, an unresolved V gene accounts for under half, and the others remain unexplained. This sample is represented by 120,000 or so clones; just under 95% of them were singletons. The ten top clones hold around 0.022% of the sample. Specimen: thymus tissue. The receptors shown here come from a boy under three years old with a congenital heart defect but otherwise immunologically healthy.

V gene TRBV4-1 combines with J gene TRBJ2-7, with TRBD2 matching over 10 bases. This CDR3 comprises 15 residues. The junction had 6 bases not matched to a gene; V was cut back by 3 bases and J by 4 bases. Germline CDR1 is MGHRA and CDR2 is YSYEKL. The CDR3 coding sequence is TGCGCCAGCAGCCACCTTAGCGGGGGGATGTACGAGCAGTACTTC. Translation gives CASSHLSGGMYEQYF.

This sequence joins TRBV5-1 and TRBJ2-3; TRBD1 aligns across 7 bases. This CDR3 is built from 14 residues. Germline-derived CDR1 and CDR2 are SGHRS and YFSETQ. V trimming: 0 bases; J trimming: 4 bases; junction bases outside the gene matches: 2. CDR3 bases: TGCGCCAGCAGCTTGGGACAGGGCGCAGATACGCAGTATTTT. Encoded protein: CASSLGQGADTQYF.

The chain couples TRBV14 to TRBJ2-3; D unclear. CDR3 length: 17 amino acids. Germline CDR1 is SGHDN and CDR2 is FVKESK. Trimming left V 1 base short and J 7 bases short, with 21 bases between. The CDR3 reads CASSQALRTPDINTQYF. CDR3 bases: TGTGCCAGCAGCCAAGCGCTAAGGACCCCTGATATAAATACGCAGTATTTT.

The chain joins TRBV5-1 to TRBJ2-3, with D possibly matching TRBD2 (7 bases). The CDR3 spans 15 residues. Germline loops: CDR1 SGHRS, CDR2 YFSETQ. V was cut by 5 bases and J by 3 bases, with 16 bases left in between. Here the CDR3 DNA reads TGCGCCAGCAGGGGTACAGCGGGGACAACAGATACGCAGTATTTT. It yields the protein CASRGTAGTTDTQYF.

The chain employs TRBV5-1 and TRBJ2-4; D remains ambiguous. The V and J ends lost 2 bases and 6 bases respectively, with 27 bases between them. The germline V gene has CDR1 SGHRS and CDR2 YFSETQ. This CDR3 is 19 amino acids long. The CDR3 region has the DNA TGCGCCAGCAGCTTTGAGCCAGCCAAAAACCACTCGATAGGAAACATTCAGTACTTC. Translating it yields CASSFEPAKNHSIGNIQYF.

The CDR3 sequence is CASSQERGPKDTQYF. For the CDR3, the DNA is TGCGCCAGCAGCCAAGAACGGGGACCGAAAGATACGCAGTATTTT. This chain links TRBV4-3 with TRBJ2-3; perhaps D is TRBD1 or TRBD2 (5 bases each). V lost 0 bases and J 5 bases, leaving 12 bases between the germline ends. The CDR3 has 15 residues. In germline, CDR1 is LGHNA, CDR2 YSLEER.

The V call is TRBV30, the J call TRBJ2-7; D is ambiguous. The germline V gene has CDR1 GTSNPN and CDR2 SVGIG (reference sequence). The CDR3 is made up of 13 amino acids. Trimming pared 3 bases from V and 3 bases from J, leaving 12 bases between. The CDR3, as DNA: TGTGCCTGGAGCCTGACCTTATTCTACGAGCAGTACTTC. Residues: CAWSLTLFYEQYF. Variable domain in full (rest from reference TRBV30 and TRBJ2-7): SQTIHQWPATLVQPVGSPLSLECTVEGTSNPNLYWYRQAAGRGLQLLFYSVGIGQISSEVPQNLSASRPQDRQFILSSKKLLLSDSGFYLCAWSLTLFYEQYFGPGTRLTVT.

In this sample, this clone turned up a few times. The CDR3 protein is CASRDTPWGTEAFF. The CDR3 DNA is TGTGCCAGCCGGGACACCCCCTGGGGGACTGAAGCTTTCTTT. This chain connects TRBV27 to TRBJ1-1, with a possible D match to TRBD1 (6 bases). The germline V and J ends were trimmed by 8 bases and 5 bases, with 18 bases remaining between them. The CDR3 has 14 amino acids. Germline lookup yields CDR1 MNHEY and CDR2 SMNVEV (reference sequence).

The rearrangement links TRBV27 to TRBJ1-2, with 8 bases that match TRBD1. The CDR3 is 13 residues long. Germline CDR1 reads MNHEY; CDR2 reads SMNVEV (reference sequence). V shed 5 bases and J 8 bases; nucleotides not matched to a gene: 7. The CDR3 loop is CASSPDREAGYTF. The CDR3 DNA follows: TGTGCCAGCAGTCCGGACAGGGAAGCAGGCTACACCTTC.

The chain recombines TRBV7-2 with TRBJ2-1; the match to TRBD1 covers 11 bases. There are 17 residues in the CDR3. The junction had 8 bases not matched to a gene; V was cut back by 1 base and J by 6 bases. From germline, CDR1 is SGHTA and CDR2 FQGNSA. The chain's CDR3 is CASSLVPGQGAPNEQFF. The CDR3 DNA sequence: TGTGCCAGCAGCTTAGTCCCAGGACAGGGGGCGCCCAATGAGCAGTTCTTC.

CDR3 nucleotides: TGTGCCACCAGCAGAGATCTAGCCCTCTCTGGAAACACCATATATTTT. This translates into CATSRDLALSGNTIYF. The V call is TRBV15, the J call TRBJ1-3; D not certain. Germline CDR1 and CDR2: LNHNV and YYDKDF (reference sequence). The CDR3 extends over 16 amino acids. V was shortened by 0 bases and J by 0 bases, with 9 bases between the two germline ends.

This chain uses TRBV4-1 with TRBJ1-6; TRBD1 is a possible D gene (6 bases). The CDR3 contains 16 residues. Germline V CDR1 and CDR2: MGHRA, YSYEKL. Trimming pared 4 bases from V and 5 bases from J, leaving 15 bases between. In DNA form, the CDR3 reads TGCGCCAGCAGCCCGAGGACAGCCCAAGATAATTCACCCCTCCACTTT. It yields the protein CASSPRTAQDNSPLHF.

This clone was recorded once. The V and J genes are TRBV6-1 and TRBJ2-5; D is unclear. Trimming shortened V by 8 bases and J by 2 bases, and 12 bases separated the two germline ends. From germline, CDR1 is MNHNS and CDR2 SASEGT. CDR3 length: 13 residues. The CDR3 sequence is CASFTPAQETQYF. CDR3 DNA sequence: TGTGCCAGCTTTACCCCGGCTCAAGAGACCCAGTACTTC.

V gene TRBV4-3 combines with J gene TRBJ2-6; D may be TRBD2 (7 bases). The CDR3 has 18 amino acids. V was clipped by 7 bases and J by 4 bases, with 23 bases between them. CDR1 LGHNA and CDR2 YSLEER come from the germline V gene. The CDR3 bases are TGCGCCAGCACCATATCCTGGGGGGGGGCGCAAGGGGCCAACGTCCTGACTTTC. Its translation: CASTISWGGAQGANVLTF.

The CDR3 spells CASSQRRGSGETQYF. The DNA for the CDR3 is TGTGCCAGCAGCCAGAGGAGGGGTAGTGGGGAGACCCAGTACTTC. This sequence joins TRBV7-2 and TRBJ2-5; TRBD2 is a possible D gene (6 bases). Germline CDR1 is SGHTA and CDR2 is FQGNSA. The CDR3 is made up of 15 amino acids. The V end lost 5 bases, the J end lost 5 bases, and 18 bases lay between the germline ends.

V usage is TRBV7-9 and J usage is TRBJ1-2; weak D call: TRBD1 (5 bases). The CDR3 runs to 16 residues. Between the trimmed V and J ends, which lost 1 base and 0 bases, there was a span of 12 bases. Per the germline V gene, CDR1 is SEHNR and CDR2 is FQNEAQ (reference sequence). The CDR3 DNA reads TGTGCCAGCAGCTTAGGCCGGCAGGGCGCTAACTATGGCTACACCTTC. As protein: CASSLGRQGANYGYTF.

This clone was found a few times. V and J are TRBV7-9 and TRBJ2-7, with D perhaps matching TRBD1 (6 bases). Trimming took 8 bases from V and 2 from J, leaving 25 bases between them. This CDR3 comprises 17 residues. Germline CDR1 SEHNR, CDR2 FQNEAQ (reference sequence). The CDR3 spells CASRMGDPGVDPYEQYF. The CDR3 bases are TGTGCCAGCCGGATGGGGGACCCAGGGGTCGATCCCTACGAGCAGTACTTC.

The chain recombines TRBV27 with TRBJ2-1, with D tentatively TRBD1 (5 bases). V was cut by 5 bases and J by 2 bases, with 10 bases left in between. The CDR3 covers 14 residues. Germline-derived CDR1 and CDR2 are MNHEY and SMNVEV (reference sequence). DNA for the CDR3: TGTGCCAGCAGTCCACAACAGGCCTACAATGAGCAGTTCTTC. It codes for CASSPQQAYNEQFF.